Below, 12 T cell receptor beta chains from the same sample are listed, as sequenced in a study of T cell responses to AZD1222 COVID-19 vaccine. The repertoire was sequenced with immunoSEQ multiplex PCR; TCRdb's copy has only in-frame clones and lacks some. The sample holds around 84,000 clones, 88% seen once. This specimen consisted of peripheral blood, obtained on day 0 of AZD1222 vaccination. These receptors originate from an adult in good health.

The chain joins TRBV15 to TRBJ1-1; the match to TRBD1 covers 8 bases. V dropped 3 bases and J dropped 3; count of bases not matched to a gene: 6. Germline V gene lookup returns CDR1 LNHNV and CDR2 YYDKDF (reference sequence). The CDR3 totals 15 residues. Here the CDR3 reads CATSRGTGSYTEAFF. The CDR3 bases are TGTGCCACCAGCAGGGGGACAGGATCATACACTGAAGCTTTCTTT. Full variable domain (rest looked up from reference TRBV15 and TRBJ1-1): DAMVIQNPRYQVTQFGKPVTLSCSQTLNHNVMYWYQQKSSQAPKLLFHYYDKDFNNEADTPDNFQSRRPNTSFCFLDIRSPGLGDTAMYLCATSRGTGSYTEAFFGQGTRLTVV.

This chain joins TRBV19 and TRBJ2-5; tentative D call: TRBD2 (6 bases). The CDR3 totals 16 residues. From germline, CDR1 is LNHDA and CDR2 SQIVND (reference sequence). Between the trimmed V and J ends, which lost 6 bases and 2 bases, there was a span of 19 bases. The CDR3 DNA sequence: TGTGCCAGTAGCTCATTGGGGGGAGGCCGGCAAGAGACCCAGTACTTC. It specifies CASSSLGGGRQETQYF.

The gene calls are TRBV24-1 and TRBJ1-2, with D hard to call. CDR1 KGHDR and CDR2 SFDVKD come from the germline V gene. The germline V and J ends were trimmed by 1 base and 8 bases, with 10 bases remaining between them. The CDR3 sequence is 13 residues long. The CDR3 sequence is CATSDLRDRGYTF. The CDR3 nucleotides read TGTGCCACCAGTGATTTAAGGGATAGGGGCTACACCTTC.

The gene calls are TRBV24-1 and TRBJ2-3; TRBD2 matches 9 bases. Trimming removed 1 base from V and 2 bases from J; junction bases left unmatched: 3. The CDR3 is 16 residues long. CDR1 is KGHDR, CDR2 SFDVKD, per germline. The CDR3 protein is CATSDLAGGDTDTQYF. The CDR3 nucleotides are TGTGCCACCAGTGATTTAGCGGGAGGCGACACAGATACGCAGTATTTT.

The gene calls are TRBV24-1 and TRBJ2-3; D gene ambiguous. The V end lost 3 bases, the J end lost 1 base, and 10 bases lay between the germline ends. The CDR3 is 15 residues long. From germline, CDR1 is KGHDR and CDR2 SFDVKD. The CDR3 DNA reads TGTGCCACCAGTGATCCGCCGAAGGGCACAGATACGCAGTATTTT. This codes for CATSDPPKGTDTQYF.

This sequence joins TRBV5-1 and TRBJ2-3, with 7 positions matching TRBD1. Trimming cost V 1 base and J 3 bases; bases outside gene matches: 11. The CDR3 length is 17 residues. Germline values: CDR1 SGHRS, CDR2 YFSETQ. The CDR3 spells CASSLLLRDSRTDTQYF. CDR3 coding DNA: TGCGCCAGCAGCTTGCTCCTCCGGGACAGTAGAACAGATACGCAGTATTTT.

The sample holds a few counts of this clone. The chain's CDR3 is CASGDQNRAAGNTIYF. The DNA for the CDR3 is TGTGCCAGCGGAGATCAGAACAGGGCCGCTGGAAACACCATATATTTT. The chain employs TRBV3-1 (or the pseudogene TRBV3-2) and TRBJ1-3, with D tentatively TRBD1 (6 bases). The CDR3 runs to 16 residues. The V gene lost 8 bases and the J gene lost 2 bases, with 19 bases spanning the gap. Germline V gene lookup returns CDR1 LGHDT and CDR2 YNNKEL (reference sequence).

Concerning this clone itself: Distinct nucleotide sequences in the sample also encode this CDR3. J is TRBJ2-7 and V is TRBV28, with D unclear. The CDR3 is 14 amino acids. The germline CDR1 and CDR2 sequences are MDHEN and SYDVKM. V was cut by 9 bases and J by 2 bases, with 17 bases left in between. CDR3 sequence reads: CASRLDPPAYEQYF. The CDR3 nucleotides are TGTGCCAGTAGACTCGATCCACCTGCCTACGAGCAGTACTTC.

The chain couples TRBV2 to TRBJ1-6; D remains ambiguous. Trimming removed 6 bases from V and 0 bases from J, with 12 bases in between. The CDR3 consists of 16 residues. Germline CDR1 SNHLY, CDR2 FYNNEI. CDR3: CASRETASSYNSPLHF. The CDR3 DNA reads as TGTGCCAGCAGAGAGACTGCCAGCTCCTATAATTCACCCCTCCACTTT.

This clone is judged medium-sized (0.01 to 0.1%). The J gene is TRBJ2-7, the V gene TRBV5-5; a weak D match, TRBD1 (6 bases). This CDR3 is 15 amino acids long. CDR1 and CDR2 from the germline V gene are SGHKS and YYEKEE (reference sequence). Between the trimmed V and J ends, which lost 1 base and 2 bases, there was a span of 13 bases. The CDR3 nucleotides are TGTGCCAGCAGCTTGTTGACGGACAGACCCTACGAGCAGTACTTC. Its translation: CASSLLTDRPYEQYF.

This chain uses TRBV28 with TRBJ2-3; D possibly corresponds to TRBD2 (6 bases). Germline-derived CDR1 and CDR2 are MDHEN and SYDVKM. Between the trimmed V and J ends, which lost 6 bases and 0 bases, there was a span of 13 bases. CDR3 length equals 15 residues. The CDR3 region is CASRNRDFSTDTQYF. CDR3 nucleotide sequence: TGTGCCAGCAGGAACCGGGACTTTAGCACAGATACGCAGTATTTT. Filled out from reference TRBV28 and TRBJ2-3, the complete variable domain reads DVKVTQSSRYLVKRTGEKVFLECVQDMDHENMFWYRQDPGLGLRLIYFSYDVKMKEKGDIPEGYSVSREKKERFSLILESASTNQTSMYLCASRNRDFSTDTQYFGPGTRLTVL.

The rearrangement links TRBV6-5 to TRBJ2-7, with TRBD2 identical over 12 bases. This CDR3 contains 16 residues. Germline assignment: CDR1 MNHEY and CDR2 SVGAGI. V trimming: 4 bases; J trimming: 2 bases; junction bases outside the gene matches: 6. CDR3 nucleotides: TGTGCCAGCAGTTCGGGGACTAGCGGGTACCCCTACGAGCAGTACTTC. This codes for CASSSGTSGYPYEQYF.